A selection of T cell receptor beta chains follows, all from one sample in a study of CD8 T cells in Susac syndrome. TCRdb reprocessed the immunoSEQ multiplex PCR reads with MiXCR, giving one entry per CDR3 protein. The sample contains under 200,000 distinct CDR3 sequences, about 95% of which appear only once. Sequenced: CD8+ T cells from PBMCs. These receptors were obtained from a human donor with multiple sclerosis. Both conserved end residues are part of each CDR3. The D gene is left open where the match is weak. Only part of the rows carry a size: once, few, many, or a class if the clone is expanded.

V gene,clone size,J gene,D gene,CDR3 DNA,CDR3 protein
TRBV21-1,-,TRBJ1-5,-,TGTGCCAGCAGGGGACCGATAAATCAGCCCCAGCATTTT,CASRGPINQPQHF
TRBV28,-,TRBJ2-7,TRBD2,TGTGCCAGCAGTTTAGGGCTAGCGGAAGGGAGGGTTCACGAGCAGTACTTC,CASSLGLAEGRVHEQYF
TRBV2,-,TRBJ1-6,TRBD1,TGTGCCAGCACCGCCCAAACAGGGGGCAGTTCACCCCTCCACTTT,CASTAQTGGSSPLHF
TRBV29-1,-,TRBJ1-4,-,TGCAGCGCCCAGGCCGGGCTCAAACTGTTTTTT,CSAQAGLKLFF
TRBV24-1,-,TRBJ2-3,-,TGTGCCACCAGTGATTTTAGGACAGATACGCAGTATTTT,CATSDFRTDTQYF
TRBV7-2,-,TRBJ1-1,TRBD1,TGTGCCAGCAGCTTAGGGGGGGACAGGGGAGCTTTCTTT,CASSLGGDRGAFF
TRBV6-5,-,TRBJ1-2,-,TGTGCCAGCAGTTATGGGCAGAACTATGGCTACACCTTC,CASSYGQNYGYTF
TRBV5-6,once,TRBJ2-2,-,TGTGCCAGCAGCTCGACCCCATCCACCGGGGAGCTGTTTTTT,CASSSTPSTGELFF
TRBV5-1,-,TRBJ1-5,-,TGCGCCAGCAGCTGGACACCTAGCAATCAGCCCCAGCATTTT,CASSWTPSNQPQHF
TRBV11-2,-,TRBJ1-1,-,TGTGCCAGCAGCTTAGGTGAAATTGAAGCTTTCTTT,CASSLGEIEAFF
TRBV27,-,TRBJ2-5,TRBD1,TGTGCCAGCAGCCCAGGGACAGGCCACCGGGAGACCCAGTACTTC,CASSPGTGHRETQYF
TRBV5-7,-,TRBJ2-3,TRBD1,TGTGCCAGCAGCTTGGGGGGGACAGGGCGAACAGATACGCAGTATTTT,CASSLGGTGRTDTQYF
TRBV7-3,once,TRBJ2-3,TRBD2,TGTGCCAGCAGCTCTGGGGGTAGCGGGGTACTTACGCAGTATTTT,CASSSGGSGVLTQYF
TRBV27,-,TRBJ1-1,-,TGTGCCAGCAGTGCCCGGACAGCCACTGAAGCTTTCTTT,CASSARTATEAFF
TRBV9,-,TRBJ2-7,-,TGTGCCAGCAGCGGCCGGAAGCCCTACGAGCAGTACTTC,CASSGRKPYEQYF
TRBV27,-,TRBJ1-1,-,TGTGCCAGCAGTACAAAACACAGGAACACTGAAGCTTTCTTT,CASSTKHRNTEAFF
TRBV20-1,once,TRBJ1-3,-,TGCAGTGCTACGGCTGGAAACACCATATATTTT,CSATAGNTIYF